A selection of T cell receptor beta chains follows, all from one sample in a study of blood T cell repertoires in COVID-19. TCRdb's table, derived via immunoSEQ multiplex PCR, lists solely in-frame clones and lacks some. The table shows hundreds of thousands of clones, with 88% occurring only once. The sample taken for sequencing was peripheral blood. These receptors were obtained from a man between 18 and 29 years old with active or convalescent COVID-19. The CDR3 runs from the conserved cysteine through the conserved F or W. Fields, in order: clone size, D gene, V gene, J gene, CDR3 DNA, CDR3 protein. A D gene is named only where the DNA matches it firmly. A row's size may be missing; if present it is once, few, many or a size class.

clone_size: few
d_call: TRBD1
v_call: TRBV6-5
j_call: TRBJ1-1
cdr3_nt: TGTGCCAGCACCAAAGTAGACAGGGCCACTGAAGCTTTCTTT
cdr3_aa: CASTKVDRATEAFF

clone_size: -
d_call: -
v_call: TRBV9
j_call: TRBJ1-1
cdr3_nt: TGTGCCAGCAGCAAGTCAGGCACTGAAGCTTTCTTT
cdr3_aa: CASSKSGTEAFF

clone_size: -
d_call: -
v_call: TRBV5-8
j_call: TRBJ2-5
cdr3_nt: TGTGCCAGCAGCTTCTCCCCTTGGCGGGTGGGTATGGACCAAGAGACCCAGTACTTC
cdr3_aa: CASSFSPWRVGMDQETQYF

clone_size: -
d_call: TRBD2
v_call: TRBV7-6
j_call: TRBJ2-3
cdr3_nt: TGTGCCAGCAGCCTGGCCTACAGAGGGACTAGCGGGGGGGACACAGATACGCAGTATTTT
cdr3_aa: CASSLAYRGTSGGDTDTQYF

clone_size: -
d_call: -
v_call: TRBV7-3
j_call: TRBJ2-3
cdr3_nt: TGTGCCAGCAGCTTAACGGGGCGGGATACGCAGTATTTT
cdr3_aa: CASSLTGRDTQYF

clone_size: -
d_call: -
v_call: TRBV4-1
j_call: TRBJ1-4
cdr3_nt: TGCGCCAGCAGCCCCGGGGGGACTAATGAAAAACTGTTTTTT
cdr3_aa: CASSPGGTNEKLFF

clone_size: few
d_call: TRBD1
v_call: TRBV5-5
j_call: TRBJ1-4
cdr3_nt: TGTGCCAGCAGCTTACAGGGGGCGCAGGATGAAAAACTGTTTTTT
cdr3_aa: CASSLQGAQDEKLFF

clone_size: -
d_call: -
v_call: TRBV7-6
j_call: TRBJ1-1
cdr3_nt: TGTGCCAGCAGCCGAAAGGGGGGGCTGAACACTGAAGCTTTCTTT
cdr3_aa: CASSRKGGLNTEAFF

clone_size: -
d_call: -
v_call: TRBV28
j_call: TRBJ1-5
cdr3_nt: TGTGCCAGCAGGAGAGGATATAGCAATCAGCCCCAGCATTTT
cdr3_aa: CASRRGYSNQPQHF

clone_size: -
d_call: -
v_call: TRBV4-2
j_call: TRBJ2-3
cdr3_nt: TGTGCCAGCAGCCAAGATGTGGGCAGGGGCTCAGATACGCAGTATTTT
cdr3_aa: CASSQDVGRGSDTQYF

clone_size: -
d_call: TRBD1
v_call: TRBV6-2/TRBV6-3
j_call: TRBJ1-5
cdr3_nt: TGTGCCAGCAGTCCGGGGGACAGTAATCAGCCCCAGCATTTT
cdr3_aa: CASSPGDSNQPQHF

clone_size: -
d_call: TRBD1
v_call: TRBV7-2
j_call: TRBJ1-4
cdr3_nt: TGTGCCAGCGGGGACAGACAGGGTGAAAAACTGTTTTTT
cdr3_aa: CASGDRQGEKLFF

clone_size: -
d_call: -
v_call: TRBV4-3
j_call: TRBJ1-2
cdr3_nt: TGCGCCAGCAGCCAAGAAGTACACACCAACTATGGCTACACCTTC
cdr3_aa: CASSQEVHTNYGYTF

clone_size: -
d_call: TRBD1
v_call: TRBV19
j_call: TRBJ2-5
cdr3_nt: TGTGCCAGTAGTACGGACAGGCAAGAGACCCAGTACTTC
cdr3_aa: CASSTDRQETQYF

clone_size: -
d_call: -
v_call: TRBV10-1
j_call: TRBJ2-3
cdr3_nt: TGCGCCAGCAGTGAGACCTTAGCTACTACAGATACGCAGTATTTT
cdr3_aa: CASSETLATTDTQYF

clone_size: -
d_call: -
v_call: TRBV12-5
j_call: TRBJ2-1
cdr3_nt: TGTGCTAGTGGTTTGGTCGGGGGGCCTAACCGCTACAATGAGCAGTTCTTC
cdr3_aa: CASGLVGGPNRYNEQFF

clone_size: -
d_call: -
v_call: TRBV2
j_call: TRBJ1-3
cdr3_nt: TGTGCCAGCAGCGCCAACACGGGGTCTGGAAACACCATATATTTT
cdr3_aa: CASSANTGSGNTIYF

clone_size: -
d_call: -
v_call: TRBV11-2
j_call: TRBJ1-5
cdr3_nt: TGTGCCAGCAGCTTAGACAGCGCCCGCAATCAGCCCCAGCATTTT
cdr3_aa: CASSLDSARNQPQHF

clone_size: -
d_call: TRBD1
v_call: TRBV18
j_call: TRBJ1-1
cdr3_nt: TGTGCCAGCTCGGGGCAGGGGGCCACTGAAGCTTTCTTT
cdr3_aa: CASSGQGATEAFF

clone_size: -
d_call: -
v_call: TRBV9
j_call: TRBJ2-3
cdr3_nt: TGTGCCAGCAGCGGATGGGGGGACCGAGCCACAGATACGCAGTATTTT
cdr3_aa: CASSGWGDRATDTQYF

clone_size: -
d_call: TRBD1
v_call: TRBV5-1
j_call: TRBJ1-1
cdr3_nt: TGCGCCAGCAGCCGCCTACAGGGGGCGAACACTGAAGCTTTCTTT
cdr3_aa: CASSRLQGANTEAFF

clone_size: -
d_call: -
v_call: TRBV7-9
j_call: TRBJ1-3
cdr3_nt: TGTGCCAGCAGCTTAGTTAACTACGCCTCTGGAAACACCATATATTTT
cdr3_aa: CASSLVNYASGNTIYF

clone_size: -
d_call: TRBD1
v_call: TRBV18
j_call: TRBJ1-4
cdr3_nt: TGTGCCAGCTCACCGGGACAGGAGTATGAAAAACTGTTTTTT
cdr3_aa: CASSPGQEYEKLFF

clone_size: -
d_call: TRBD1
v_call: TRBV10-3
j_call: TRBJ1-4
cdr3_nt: TGTGCCATCAGTGAGAGAGGGGGACAGGAAAAACTGTTTTTT
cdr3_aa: CAISERGGQEKLFF

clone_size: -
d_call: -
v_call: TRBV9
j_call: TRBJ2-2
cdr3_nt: TGTGCCAGCACCTCGGGATTTAACACCGGGGAGCTGTTTTTT
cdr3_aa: CASTSGFNTGELFF

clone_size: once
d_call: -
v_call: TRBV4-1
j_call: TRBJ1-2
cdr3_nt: TGCGCCAGCAGCCAAGTTGTTTCAGGGCGCTACACCTTC
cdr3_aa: CASSQVVSGRYTF

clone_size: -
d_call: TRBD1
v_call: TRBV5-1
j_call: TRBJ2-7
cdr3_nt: TGCGCCAGCAGCGGGGGACAGGCCATCTCCTACGAGCAGTACTTC
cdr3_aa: CASSGGQAISYEQYF

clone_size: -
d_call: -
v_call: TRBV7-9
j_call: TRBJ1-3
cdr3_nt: TGTGCCAGCAGCTTAGGGGGAACAGGCTCTGGAAACACCATATATTTT
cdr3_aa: CASSLGGTGSGNTIYF

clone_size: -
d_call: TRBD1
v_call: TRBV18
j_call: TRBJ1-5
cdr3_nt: TGTGCCAGCTCACGAGGCCAGGGGGCAAATGGCAATCAGCCCCAGCATTTT
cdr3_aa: CASSRGQGANGNQPQHF

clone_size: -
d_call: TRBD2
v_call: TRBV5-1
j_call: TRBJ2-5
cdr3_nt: TGCGCCAGCAGCTTGGGACTAGCGGGGGACATAGAGACCCAGTACTTC
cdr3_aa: CASSLGLAGDIETQYF

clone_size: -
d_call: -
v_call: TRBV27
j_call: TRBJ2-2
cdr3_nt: TGTGCCAGCAGGGGCAGTAGCGGGGAGCTGTTTTTT
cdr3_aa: CASRGSSGELFF

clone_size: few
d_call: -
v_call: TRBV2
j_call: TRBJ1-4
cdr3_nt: TGTGCCAGCAAAATAGGCATGGGGGGGAATGAAAAACTGTTTTTT
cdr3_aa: CASKIGMGGNEKLFF

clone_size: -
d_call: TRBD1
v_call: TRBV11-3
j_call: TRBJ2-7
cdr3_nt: TGTGCCAGCAGCCCGACAGGGGTCGAGCAGTACTTC
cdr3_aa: CASSPTGVEQYF

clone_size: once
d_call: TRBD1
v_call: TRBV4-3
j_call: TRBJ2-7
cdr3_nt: TGCGCCAGCAGCCAAGGAAGGGGACAGGGCTACGAGCAGTACTTC
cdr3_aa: CASSQGRGQGYEQYF

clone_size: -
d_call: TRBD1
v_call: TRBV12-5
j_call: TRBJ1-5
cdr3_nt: TGTGCTAGTGGTTTGATTCTGGGACAGGGCCCCCTCCAGCCCCAGCATTTT
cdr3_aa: CASGLILGQGPLQPQHF

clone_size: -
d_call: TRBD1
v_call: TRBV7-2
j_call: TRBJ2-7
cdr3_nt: TGTGCCAGCAGCGCCCACAGGGGACAATACGAGCAGTACTTC
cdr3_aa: CASSAHRGQYEQYF

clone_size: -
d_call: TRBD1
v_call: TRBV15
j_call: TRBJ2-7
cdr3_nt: TGTGCCACCAGCAGCCTGGACAGGGTTTCTGACGAGCAGTACTTC
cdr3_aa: CATSSLDRVSDEQYF

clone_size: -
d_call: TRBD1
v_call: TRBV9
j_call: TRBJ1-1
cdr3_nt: TGTGCCAGCAGCGATCGAGTGACAGGGAAAACTGAAGCTTTCTTT
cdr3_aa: CASSDRVTGKTEAFF

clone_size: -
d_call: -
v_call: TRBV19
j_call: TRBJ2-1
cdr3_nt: TGTGCCAGTAGTATAAGGCCTAGCGATTACAATGAGCAGTTCTTC
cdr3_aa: CASSIRPSDYNEQFF

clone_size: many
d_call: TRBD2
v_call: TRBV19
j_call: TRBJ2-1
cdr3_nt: TGTGCCAGTAGTTCGACGGGGGGCTCCTACAATGAGCAGTTCTTC
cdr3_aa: CASSSTGGSYNEQFF

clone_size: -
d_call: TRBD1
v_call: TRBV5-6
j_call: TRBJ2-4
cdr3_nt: TGTGCCAGCAGCTTCGGACAGGGAGACATTCAGTACTTC
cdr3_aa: CASSFGQGDIQYF

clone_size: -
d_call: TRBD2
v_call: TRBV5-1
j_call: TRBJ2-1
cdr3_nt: TGCGCCAGCAGCCCCGGGACTAGCGGTTACAATGAGCAGTTCTTC
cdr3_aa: CASSPGTSGYNEQFF

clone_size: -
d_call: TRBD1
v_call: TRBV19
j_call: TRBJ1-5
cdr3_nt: TGTGCCAGTAGTATGGCACAGGGGGGTTGGAGCAATCAGCCCCAGCATTTT
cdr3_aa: CASSMAQGGWSNQPQHF

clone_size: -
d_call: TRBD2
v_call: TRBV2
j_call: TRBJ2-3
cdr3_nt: TGTGCCAGCGGACGTCGGACTAGCGGCCAGGATACGCAGTATTTT
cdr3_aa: CASGRRTSGQDTQYF

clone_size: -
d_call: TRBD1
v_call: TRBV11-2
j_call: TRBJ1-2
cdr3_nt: TGTGCCAGCAGCTTAGGCAGGGGGCAAGGTGGCTACACCTTC
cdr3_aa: CASSLGRGQGGYTF

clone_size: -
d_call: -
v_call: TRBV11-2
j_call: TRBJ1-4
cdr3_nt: TGTGCCAGCAGCTTAACGGAGGAAAAACTGTTTTTT
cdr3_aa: CASSLTEEKLFF

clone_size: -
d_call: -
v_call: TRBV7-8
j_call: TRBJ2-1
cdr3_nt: TGTGCCAGCAGCCCCCTCGCGGGGTACAATGAGCAGTTCTTC
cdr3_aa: CASSPLAGYNEQFF

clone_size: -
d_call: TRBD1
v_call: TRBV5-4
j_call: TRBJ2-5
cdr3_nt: TGTGCCAGCAGCAATGACAGGGCGAAGACCCAGTACTTC
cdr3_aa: CASSNDRAKTQYF

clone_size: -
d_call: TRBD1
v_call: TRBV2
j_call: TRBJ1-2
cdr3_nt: TGTGCCAGCAGGGGTCTCAGGGGGAGCGACGGCGGCTACACCTTC
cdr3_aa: CASRGLRGSDGGYTF

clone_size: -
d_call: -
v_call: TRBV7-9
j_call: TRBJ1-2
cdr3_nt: TGTGCCAGCAACTTAGAGCCGGTTGGTGGCTACACCTTC
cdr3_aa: CASNLEPVGGYTF

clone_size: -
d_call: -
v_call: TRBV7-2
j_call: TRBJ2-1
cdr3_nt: TGTGCCAGCAGCTTAGGTCCAGGGGATGGCAATGAGCAGTTCTTC
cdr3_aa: CASSLGPGDGNEQFF

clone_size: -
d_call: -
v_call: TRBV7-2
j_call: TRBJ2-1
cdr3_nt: TGTGCCAGCAGCTCCAAACAGGGCCCCTACAATGAGCAGTTCTTC
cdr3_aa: CASSSKQGPYNEQFF

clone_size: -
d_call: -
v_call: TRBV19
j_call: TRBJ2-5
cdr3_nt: TGTGCCAGTAGTACTCGGGAGACCCAGTACTTC
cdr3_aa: CASSTRETQYF

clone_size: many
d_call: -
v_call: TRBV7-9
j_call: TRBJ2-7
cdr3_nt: TGTGCCAGCAGCTTTAGTTTACAATCAGGCTCCTACGAGCAGTACTTC
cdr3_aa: CASSFSLQSGSYEQYF

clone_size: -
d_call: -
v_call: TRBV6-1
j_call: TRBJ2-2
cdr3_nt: TGTGCCAGCAGTGTCACAGGGTCCTCGAGCACCGGGGAGCTGTTTTTT
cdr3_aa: CASSVTGSSSTGELFF